This entry lists 11 T cell receptor beta chains sequenced from one sample in a study of OX40 agonist ivuxolimab in advanced cancers. Profiled with immunoSEQ multiplex PCR; TCRdb holds only in-frame clones, not every one. Here the sample spans fewer than 90,000 clones, 80% to 90% being singletons. Sequenced material: CD4+ or CD8+ T cells sorted from blood, taken in a trial of the OX40 agonist ivuxolimab. These receptors were obtained from an adult with an advanced solid tumor such as melanoma, head and neck, liver or kidney cancer.

The chain links TRBV2 to TRBJ1-6, with 11 positions matching TRBD1. This CDR3 region has 17 residues. V shed 3 bases and J 4 bases; nucleotides not matched to a gene: 5. From germline, CDR1 is SNHLY and CDR2 FYNNEI. CDR3 sequence reads: CASSDQGQGGYNSPLHF. CDR3 DNA sequence: TGTGCCAGCAGTGATCAGGGACAGGGGGGTTATAATTCACCCCTCCACTTT.

The chain couples TRBV11-2 to TRBJ2-4; 8 bases align to TRBD1. Germline CDR1 is SGHAT and CDR2 is FQNNGV. The CDR3 contains 14 residues. Trimming took 0 bases from V and 7 from J; bases not matched to a gene: 2. CDR3 sequence (DNA): TGTGCCAGCAGCTTAGATAACAGGGGGAACATTCAGTACTTC. It translates to CASSLDNRGNIQYF.

The chain joins TRBV10-1 to TRBJ2-7; TRBD2 agrees at 9 bases. From germline, CDR1 is WNHNN and CDR2 SYGVQD (reference sequence). With V trimmed by 7 bases and J by 3 bases, 10 bases remained unmatched. The CDR3 extends over 15 amino acids. DNA of the CDR3: TGCGCCAGCATCGGAAGGGCGGGAGGGAGCTACGAGCAGTACTTC. It codes for CASIGRAGGSYEQYF.

The rearrangement uses TRBV7-2 and TRBJ2-7, with 12 bases identical to TRBD2. V gave up 7 bases and J gave up 3 bases; unmatched junction bases: 1. The CDR3 has 13 amino acids. CDR1 and CDR2 from the germline V gene are SGHTA and FQGNSA. The CDR3 region is CASKLAGGYEQYF. CDR3 nucleotide sequence: TGTGCCAGCAAACTAGCGGGAGGCTACGAGCAGTACTTC.

The chain is built from TRBV6-1 and TRBJ1-1, with D maybe TRBD1 (5 bases). Germline values: CDR1 MNHNS, CDR2 SASEGT. V lost 3 bases to trimming and J lost 5 bases, with 10 bases between them. This CDR3 contains 13 residues. The CDR3 spells CASSEGGETEAFF. The CDR3 DNA reads TGTGCCAGCAGTGAGGGGGGGGAGACTGAAGCTTTCTTT.

This chain connects TRBV6-1 to TRBJ2-7; D is uncertain. The CDR3 has 11 residues. Trimming took 7 bases from V and 5 from J, leaving 9 bases between them. Germline V gene lookup returns CDR1 MNHNS and CDR2 SASEGT. CDR3 in DNA: TGTGCCAGCATGGCCGGCCACGAGCAGTACGTC. Translating gives CASMAGHEQYV.

The V gene is TRBV7-2, the J gene TRBJ1-2; possibly TRBD1 for D (6 bases). V lost 6 bases and J lost 8, with 13 bases in between. This CDR3 region has 12 residues. Per germline, CDR1 SGHTA and CDR2 FQGNSA. This CDR3 is CASRNNRDGYTF. CDR3 DNA: TGTGCCAGCAGAAATAACAGGGACGGCTACACCTTC.

The V call is TRBV7-2, the J call TRBJ2-4; 10 nucleotides match TRBD1. J was trimmed by 0 bases and V by 1 base; bases with no gene match: 9. This CDR3 comprises 19 residues. CDR1 SGHTA and CDR2 FQGNSA come from the germline V gene. CDR3 bases: TGTGCCAGCAGCTTAGAGGGGGGACAGGGGAAGGTAGCCAAAAACATTCAGTACTTC. As protein: CASSLEGGQGKVAKNIQYF.

The chain recombines TRBV19 with TRBJ1-2, with D maybe TRBD1 (6 bases). This CDR3 has 14 amino acids. V shed 7 bases and J shed 2 bases, with 14 bases lying between them. Germline V gene data show CDR1 as LNHDA and CDR2 as SQIVND (reference sequence). The CDR3 sequence is CASTRTAQNYGYTF. In nucleotides, the CDR3 is TGTGCCAGTACACGGACAGCTCAAAACTATGGCTACACCTTC.

This clone was detected only once. CDR3 bases: TGTGCCAGCAGCCATACTGGACTAGGGAGTCCCAATGAGCAGTTCTTC. Its protein product is CASSHTGLGSPNEQFF. The rearrangement uses TRBV11-2 and TRBJ2-1, with 7 bases aligning to TRBD2. The trim removed 5 bases at V and 6 bases at J, leaving 13 bases unmatched. CDR3 length: 16 amino acids. Germline CDR1 SGHAT, CDR2 FQNNGV.

The chain's CDR3 is CAISELAGAYNEQFF. The CDR3 nucleotides read TGTGCCATCAGTGAGCTAGCGGGGGCCTACAATGAGCAGTTCTTC. The chain employs TRBV10-3 and TRBJ2-1; TRBD2 matches at 10 bases. The CDR3 sequence is 15 residues long. The J segment lost 2 bases and the V segment lost 2 bases, leaving 0 bases of the junction unmatched. CDR1 and CDR2 from the germline V gene are ENHRY and SYGVKD.